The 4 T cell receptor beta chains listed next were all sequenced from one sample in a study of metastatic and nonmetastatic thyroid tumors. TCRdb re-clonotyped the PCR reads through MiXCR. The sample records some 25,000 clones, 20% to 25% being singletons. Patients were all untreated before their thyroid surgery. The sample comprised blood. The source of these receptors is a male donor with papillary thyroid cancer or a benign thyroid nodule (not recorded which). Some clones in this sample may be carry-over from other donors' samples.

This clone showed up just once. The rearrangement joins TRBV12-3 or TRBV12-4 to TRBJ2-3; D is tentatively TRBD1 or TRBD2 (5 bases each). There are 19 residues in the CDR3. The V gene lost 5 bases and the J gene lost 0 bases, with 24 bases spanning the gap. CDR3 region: CASSHRIQWGIGSTDTQYF. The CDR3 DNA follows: TGTGCCAGCAGTCATCGTATTCAGTGGGGGATCGGTAGCACAGATACGCAGTATTTT.

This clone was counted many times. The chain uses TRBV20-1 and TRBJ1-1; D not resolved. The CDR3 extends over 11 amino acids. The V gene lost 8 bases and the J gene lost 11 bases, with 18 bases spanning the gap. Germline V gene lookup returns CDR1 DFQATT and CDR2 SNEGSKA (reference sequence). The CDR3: CSFPSPPEAFF. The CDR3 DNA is TGCAGTTTTCCAAGTCCACCCGAGGCTTTCTTT.

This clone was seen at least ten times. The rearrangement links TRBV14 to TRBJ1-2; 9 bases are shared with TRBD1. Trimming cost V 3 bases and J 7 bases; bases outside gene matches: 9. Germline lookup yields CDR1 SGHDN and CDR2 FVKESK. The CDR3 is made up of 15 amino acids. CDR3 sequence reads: CASSHTGTGKRGYTF. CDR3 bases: TGTGCCAGCAGCCATACCGGGACAGGGAAACGTGGCTACACCTTC.

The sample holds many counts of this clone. CDR3 protein: CASSLSSEGVSPLHF. As DNA, the CDR3 is TGTGCCAGCAGTTTATCATCTGAGGGAGTGTCACCCCTCCACTTT. J is TRBJ1-6 and V is TRBV27; D call uncertain. V dropped 0 bases and J dropped 10 bases, with 13 bases sitting between them. CDR1 and CDR2 (germline): MNHEY, SMNVEV (reference sequence). The CDR3 contains 15 residues.